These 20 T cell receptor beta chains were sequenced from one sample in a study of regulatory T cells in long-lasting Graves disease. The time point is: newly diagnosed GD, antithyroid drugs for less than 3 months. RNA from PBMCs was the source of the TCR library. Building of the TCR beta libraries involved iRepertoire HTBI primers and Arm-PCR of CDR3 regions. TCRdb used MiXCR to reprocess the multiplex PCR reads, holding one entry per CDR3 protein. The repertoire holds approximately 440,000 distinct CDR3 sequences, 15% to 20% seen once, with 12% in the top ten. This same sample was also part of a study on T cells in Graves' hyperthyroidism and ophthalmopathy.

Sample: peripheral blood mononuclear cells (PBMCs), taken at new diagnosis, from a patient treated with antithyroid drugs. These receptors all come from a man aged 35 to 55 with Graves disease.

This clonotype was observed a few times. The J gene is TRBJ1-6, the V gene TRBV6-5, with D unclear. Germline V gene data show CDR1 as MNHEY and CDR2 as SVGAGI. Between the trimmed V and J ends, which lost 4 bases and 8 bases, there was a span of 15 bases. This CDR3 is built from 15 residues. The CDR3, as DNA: TGTGCCAGCAGTTTCCGACCCGCGGGAGATTCACCCCTCCACTTT. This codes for CASSFRPAGDSPLHF.

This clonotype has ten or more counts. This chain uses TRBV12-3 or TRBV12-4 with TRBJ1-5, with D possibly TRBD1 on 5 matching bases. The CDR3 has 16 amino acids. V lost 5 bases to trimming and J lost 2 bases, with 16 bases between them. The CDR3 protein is CASSPGAVMGNQPQHF. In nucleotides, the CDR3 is TGTGCCAGCAGTCCCGGGGCGGTTATGGGCAATCAGCCCCAGCATTTT.

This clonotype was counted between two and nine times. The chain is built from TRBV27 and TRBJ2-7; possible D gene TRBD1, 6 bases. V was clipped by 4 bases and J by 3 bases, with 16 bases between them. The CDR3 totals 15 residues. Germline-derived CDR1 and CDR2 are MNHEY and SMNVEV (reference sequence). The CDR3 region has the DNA TGTGCCAGCAGTTCTACATACAGGGTTGTCTACGAGCAGTACTTC. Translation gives CASSSTYRVVYEQYF.

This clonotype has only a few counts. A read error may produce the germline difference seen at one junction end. The CDR3 protein is CVSSQLRQGVADTQYF. The CDR3 DNA is TGTGTCAGCAGCCAATTGAGACAGGGGGTTGCAGATACGCAGTATTTT. The J gene is TRBJ2-3, the V gene TRBV14, with 9 bases matching TRBD1. The CDR3 loop spans 16 amino acids. Germline assignment: CDR1 SGHDN and CDR2 FVKESK.

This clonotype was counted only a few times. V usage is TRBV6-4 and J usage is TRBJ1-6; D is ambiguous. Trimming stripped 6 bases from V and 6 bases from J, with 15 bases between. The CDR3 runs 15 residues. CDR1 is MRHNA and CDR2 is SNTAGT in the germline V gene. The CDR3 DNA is TGTGCCAGCAGCCCCATTCATGGGAGTAATTCACCCCTCCACTTT. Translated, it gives CASSPIHGSNSPLHF.

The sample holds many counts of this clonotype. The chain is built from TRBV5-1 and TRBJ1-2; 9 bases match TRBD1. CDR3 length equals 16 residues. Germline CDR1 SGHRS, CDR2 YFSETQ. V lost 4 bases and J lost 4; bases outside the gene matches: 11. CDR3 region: CASSNAGQGFIYGYTF. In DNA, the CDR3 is TGCGCCAGCAGCAACGCCGGACAGGGGTTTATCTATGGCTACACCTTC.

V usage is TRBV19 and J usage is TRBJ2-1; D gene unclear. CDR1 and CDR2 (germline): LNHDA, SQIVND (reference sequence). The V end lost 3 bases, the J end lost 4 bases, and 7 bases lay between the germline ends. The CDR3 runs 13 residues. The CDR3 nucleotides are TGTGCCAGTAGTATTAACCAGTACAATGAGCAGTTCTTC. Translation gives CASSINQYNEQFF.

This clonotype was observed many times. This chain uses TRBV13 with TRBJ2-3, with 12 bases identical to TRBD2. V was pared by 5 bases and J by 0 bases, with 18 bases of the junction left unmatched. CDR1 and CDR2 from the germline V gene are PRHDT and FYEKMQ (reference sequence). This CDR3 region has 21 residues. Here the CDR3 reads CASSSSLGLAGSKPSTDTQYF. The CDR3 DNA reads TGTGCCAGCAGCAGTTCTCTGGGACTAGCGGGCTCGAAACCGAGCACAGATACGCAGTATTTT. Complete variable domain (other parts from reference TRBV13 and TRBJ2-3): AAGVIQSPRHLIKEKRETATLKCYPIPRHDTVYWYQQGPGQDPQFLISFYEKMQSDKGSIPDRFSAQQFSDYHSELNMSSLELGDSALYFCASSSSLGLAGSKPSTDTQYFGPGTRLTVL.

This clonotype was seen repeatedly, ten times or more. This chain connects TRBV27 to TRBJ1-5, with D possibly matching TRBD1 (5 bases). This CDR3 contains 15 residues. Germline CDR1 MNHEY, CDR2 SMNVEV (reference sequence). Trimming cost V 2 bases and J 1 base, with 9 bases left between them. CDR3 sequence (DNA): TGTGCCAGCAGTTTAGGGGCCCAGAGCAATCAGCCCCAGCATTTT. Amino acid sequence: CASSLGAQSNQPQHF.

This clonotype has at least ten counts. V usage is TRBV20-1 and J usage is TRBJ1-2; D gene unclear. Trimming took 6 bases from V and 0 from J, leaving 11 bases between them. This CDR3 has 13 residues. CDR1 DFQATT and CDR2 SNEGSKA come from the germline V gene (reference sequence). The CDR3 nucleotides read TGCAGTGCCAATCCCGGGGCTAACTATGGCTACACCTTC. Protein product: CSANPGANYGYTF.

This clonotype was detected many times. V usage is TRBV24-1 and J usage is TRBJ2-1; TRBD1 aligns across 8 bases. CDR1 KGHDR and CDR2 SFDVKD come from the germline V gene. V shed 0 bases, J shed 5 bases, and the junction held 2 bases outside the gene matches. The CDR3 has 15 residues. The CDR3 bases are TGTGCCACCAGTGATTTGGGGACAGGAAACAATGAGCAGTTCTTC. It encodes CATSDLGTGNNEQFF.

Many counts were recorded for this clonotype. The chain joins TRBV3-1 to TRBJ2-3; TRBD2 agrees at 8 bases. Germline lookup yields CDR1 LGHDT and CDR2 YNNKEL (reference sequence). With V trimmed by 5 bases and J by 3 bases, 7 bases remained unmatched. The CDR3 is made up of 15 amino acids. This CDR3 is CASSTSGGPTDTQYF. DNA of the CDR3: TGTGCCAGCAGCACTTCGGGGGGGCCGACAGATACGCAGTATTTT.

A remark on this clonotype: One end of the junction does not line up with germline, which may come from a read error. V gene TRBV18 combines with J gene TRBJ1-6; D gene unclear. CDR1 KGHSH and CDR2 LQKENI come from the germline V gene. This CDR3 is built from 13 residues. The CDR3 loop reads CAGSLELRSPLHF. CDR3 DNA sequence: TGTGCCGGCTCACTTGAATTACGTTCACCCCTCCACTTT.

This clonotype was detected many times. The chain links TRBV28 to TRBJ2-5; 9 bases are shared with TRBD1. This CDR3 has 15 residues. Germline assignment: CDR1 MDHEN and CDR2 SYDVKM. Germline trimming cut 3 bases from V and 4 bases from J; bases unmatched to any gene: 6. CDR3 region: CASSFHRGLGETQYF. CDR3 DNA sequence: TGTGCCAGCAGTTTCCACAGGGGGCTGGGAGAGACCCAGTACTTC. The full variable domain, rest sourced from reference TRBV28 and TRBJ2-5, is DVKVTQSSRYLVKRTGEKVFLECVQDMDHENMFWYRQDPGLGLRLIYFSYDVKMKEKGDIPEGYSVSREKKERFSLILESASTNQTSMYLCASSFHRGLGETQYFGPGTRLLVL.

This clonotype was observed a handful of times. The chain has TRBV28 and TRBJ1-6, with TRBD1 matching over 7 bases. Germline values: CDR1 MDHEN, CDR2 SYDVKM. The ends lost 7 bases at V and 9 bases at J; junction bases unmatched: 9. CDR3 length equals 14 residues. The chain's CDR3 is CASTYNAGGSPLHF. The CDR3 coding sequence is TGTGCCAGCACCTACAACGCAGGGGGTTCACCCCTCCACTTT.

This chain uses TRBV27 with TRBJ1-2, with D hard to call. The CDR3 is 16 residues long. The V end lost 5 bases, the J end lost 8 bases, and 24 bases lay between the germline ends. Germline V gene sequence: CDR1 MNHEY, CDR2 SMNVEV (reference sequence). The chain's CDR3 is CASSLYPGSNREGYTF. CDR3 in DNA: TGTGCCAGCAGTCTTTATCCGGGCAGTAATCGGGAGGGCTACACCTTC.

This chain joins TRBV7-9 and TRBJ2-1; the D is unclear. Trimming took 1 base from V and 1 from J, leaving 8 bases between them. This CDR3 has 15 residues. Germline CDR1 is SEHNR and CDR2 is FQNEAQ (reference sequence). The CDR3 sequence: CASSLDGLSYNEQFF. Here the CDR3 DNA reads TGTGCCAGCAGCTTAGACGGGTTATCCTACAATGAGCAGTTCTTC.

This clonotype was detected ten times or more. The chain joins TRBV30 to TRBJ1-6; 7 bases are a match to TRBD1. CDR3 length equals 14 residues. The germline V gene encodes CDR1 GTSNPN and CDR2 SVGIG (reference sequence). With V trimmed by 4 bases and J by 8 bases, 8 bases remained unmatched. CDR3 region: CAWTPDRTDSPLHF. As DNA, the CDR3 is TGTGCCTGGACCCCGGACAGGACGGATTCACCCCTCCACTTT.

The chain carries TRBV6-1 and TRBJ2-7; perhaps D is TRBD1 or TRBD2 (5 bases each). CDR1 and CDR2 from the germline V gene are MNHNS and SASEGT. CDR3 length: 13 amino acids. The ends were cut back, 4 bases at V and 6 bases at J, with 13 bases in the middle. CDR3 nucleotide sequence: TGTGCCAGCAGTGGGCAGGGACGAGGCGAGCAGTACTTC. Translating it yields CASSGQGRGEQYF.

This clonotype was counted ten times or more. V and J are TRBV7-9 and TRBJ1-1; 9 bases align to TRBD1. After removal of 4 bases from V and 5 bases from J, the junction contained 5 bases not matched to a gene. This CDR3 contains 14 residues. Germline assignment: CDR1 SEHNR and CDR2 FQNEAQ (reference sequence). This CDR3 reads CASSSQQGATEAFF. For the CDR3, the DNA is TGTGCCAGCAGCTCTCAACAGGGGGCAACTGAAGCTTTCTTT.